A selection of T cell receptor beta chains follows, all from one sample in a study of response to subunit inactivated influenza vaccine. TCRdb reprocessed the RT-PCR reads with MiXCR, giving one entry per CDR3 protein. In the table there are around 750,000 distinct CDR3 sequences, less than 25% of which are singletons. This specimen consisted of PBMCs from blood, obtained more than 4 days after vaccination. The receptors were sampled from a man aged 45-65 years who received an inactivated influenza vaccine. Each CDR3 is given with its conserved first and last residue. The D gene is left open where the match is weak. Where a row states a size, it is once, few, many or the class of an expanded clone; other rows omit it.

CDR3nt: TGTGCCACCAGCAGAGACCGAAATCAGGGCAACGAGCAGTACTTC
CDR3aa: CATSRDRNQGNEQYF
v_gene: TRBV15
d_gene: .
j_gene: TRBJ2-7
abundance: many

CDR3nt: TGTGCCAGCAGTTGGCGTGACTCCTACGAGCAGTACTTC
CDR3aa: CASSWRDSYEQYF
v_gene: TRBV27
d_gene: .
j_gene: TRBJ2-7
abundance: few

CDR3nt: TGTGCCATCAGTGAGTCCTCCTACTCTGGGGCCAACGTCCTGACTTTC
CDR3aa: CAISESSYSGANVLTF
v_gene: TRBV10-3
d_gene: .
j_gene: TRBJ2-6
abundance: .

CDR3nt: TGTGCCAGCAGCAATTCCGCAGTTGCGGATGAGCAGTTCTTC
CDR3aa: CASSNSAVADEQFF
v_gene: TRBV6-2/TRBV6-3
d_gene: .
j_gene: TRBJ2-1
abundance: .

CDR3nt: TGCGCCAGCAGGAAGGCTGGAGCTAATGAAAAACTGTTTTTT
CDR3aa: CASRKAGANEKLFF
v_gene: TRBV5-1
d_gene: .
j_gene: TRBJ1-4
abundance: few

CDR3nt: TGTGCCACCAGAAACCTTCTTTCCACAGATACGCAGTATTTT
CDR3aa: CATRNLLSTDTQYF
v_gene: TRBV6-1
d_gene: .
j_gene: TRBJ2-3
abundance: .

CDR3nt: TGCGCCAGCAGCTTGGAGGGTCGGTCTTCGTCCTACGAGCAGTACTTC
CDR3aa: CASSLEGRSSSYEQYF
v_gene: TRBV5-1
d_gene: .
j_gene: TRBJ2-7
abundance: .

CDR3nt: TGTGCCAGCAGCCGGACTAGCGGGCTCATTTCCTACAATGAGCAGTTCTTC
CDR3aa: CASSRTSGLISYNEQFF
v_gene: TRBV28
d_gene: TRBD2
j_gene: TRBJ2-1
abundance: few

CDR3nt: TGTGCCATCAGTGACGCCCCTATCTACGAGCAGTACTTC
CDR3aa: CAISDAPIYEQYF
v_gene: TRBV10-3
d_gene: .
j_gene: TRBJ2-7
abundance: few

CDR3nt: TGTGCCAGCAGTAAGGACAGGGCTCAAGAGACCCAGTACTTC
CDR3aa: CASSKDRAQETQYF
v_gene: TRBV2
d_gene: TRBD1
j_gene: TRBJ2-5
abundance: few

CDR3nt: TGCAGCGTTGAAGACCTAGACAGTTCCGGCGCCACCGGGGAGCTGTTTTTT
CDR3aa: CSVEDLDSSGATGELFF
v_gene: TRBV29-1
d_gene: .
j_gene: TRBJ2-2
abundance: many

CDR3nt: TGTGCCAGCGCGGAGGGGGCGCGGATAGCGAATACAGATACGCAGTATTTT
CDR3aa: CASAEGARIANTDTQYF
v_gene: TRBV12-3/TRBV12-4
d_gene: .
j_gene: TRBJ2-3
abundance: .

CDR3nt: TGCAGTGCTCGCGAGCAAACCAACGGGACCCAGTACTTC
CDR3aa: CSAREQTNGTQYF
v_gene: TRBV20-1
d_gene: .
j_gene: TRBJ2-5
abundance: few

CDR3nt: TGCAGCGTTGAATGGGGGACTAGCTGGCAGACCCAGTACTTC
CDR3aa: CSVEWGTSWQTQYF
v_gene: TRBV29-1
d_gene: TRBD2
j_gene: TRBJ2-5
abundance: few

CDR3nt: TGTGCCAGCAGTGCACCGGGGGGGCGGCAGTTCTTC
CDR3aa: CASSAPGGRQFF
v_gene: TRBV6-4
d_gene: TRBD2
j_gene: TRBJ2-1
abundance: .

CDR3nt: TGTGCCAGCAGCTTAGAGGGGATGGGGGGACAGGGGGTCAATGAGCAGTTCTTC
CDR3aa: CASSLEGMGGQGVNEQFF
v_gene: TRBV11-2
d_gene: TRBD1
j_gene: TRBJ2-1
abundance: .

CDR3nt: TGCAGTGCTAGAACAGGAATAGATACGCAGTATTTT
CDR3aa: CSARTGIDTQYF
v_gene: TRBV20-1
d_gene: .
j_gene: TRBJ2-3
abundance: few

CDR3nt: TGTGCCAGCAGCAAATTTGAGAGACAGGGGTCCTACGAGCAGTACTTC
CDR3aa: CASSKFERQGSYEQYF
v_gene: TRBV21-1
d_gene: .
j_gene: TRBJ2-7
abundance: few

CDR3nt: TGTGCCAGCAGTGAAGGCGCGGGAAGCCTCTACACAGATACGCAGTATTTT
CDR3aa: CASSEGAGSLYTDTQYF
v_gene: TRBV6-1
d_gene: .
j_gene: TRBJ2-3
abundance: .

CDR3nt: TGCGCCAGCAGCCGGGGACTAGCGGGGGGTCTCTCCTACAATGAGCAGTTCTTC
CDR3aa: CASSRGLAGGLSYNEQFF
v_gene: TRBV4-1
d_gene: TRBD2
j_gene: TRBJ2-1
abundance: .

CDR3nt: TGTGCCAGCAGCTTAGGGGGGCCAGGGACGAACACTGAAGCTTTCTTT
CDR3aa: CASSLGGPGTNTEAFF
v_gene: TRBV7-2
d_gene: .
j_gene: TRBJ1-1
abundance: few

CDR3nt: TGCGCCAGCAGCCTGGAGGTCTTACGGCAGGGAGAAAAACTGTTTTTT
CDR3aa: CASSLEVLRQGEKLFF
v_gene: TRBV5-1
d_gene: .
j_gene: TRBJ1-4
abundance: .

CDR3nt: TGTGCCAGCAGTTATTTCGCGGGATCCCCGGATGAGCAGTTCTTC
CDR3aa: CASSYFAGSPDEQFF
v_gene: TRBV6-5
d_gene: .
j_gene: TRBJ2-1
abundance: .

CDR3nt: TGTGCCAGCAGTTCCCGGTGGTCCTATAATTCACCCCTCCACTTT
CDR3aa: CASSSRWSYNSPLHF
v_gene: TRBV12-3/TRBV12-4
d_gene: .
j_gene: TRBJ1-6
abundance: few

CDR3nt: TGTGCCAGCAGCTTAGGTGGCAGGGGGTCTGAAGCTTTCTTT
CDR3aa: CASSLGGRGSEAFF
v_gene: TRBV7-8
d_gene: TRBD1
j_gene: TRBJ1-1
abundance: few

CDR3nt: TGTGCCAGCAGTTTATTTGCTCAGAACACCGGGGAGCTGTTTTTT
CDR3aa: CASSLFAQNTGELFF
v_gene: TRBV12-3/TRBV12-4
d_gene: .
j_gene: TRBJ2-2
abundance: many

CDR3nt: TGCGCCAGCAGCTTGGAAGGGACAGGGGGCGTTGAGCAGTTCTTC
CDR3aa: CASSLEGTGGVEQFF
v_gene: TRBV5-1
d_gene: TRBD1
j_gene: TRBJ2-1
abundance: .

CDR3nt: TGTGCCAGCAGTTACTCGCGGGAGAAAGGCTCCTACGAGCAGTACTTC
CDR3aa: CASSYSREKGSYEQYF
v_gene: TRBV6-5
d_gene: TRBD2
j_gene: TRBJ2-7
abundance: .

CDR3nt: TGTGCCAGCAGTCCCACCGGGACAGGGGGCCTTGGCTACACCTTC
CDR3aa: CASSPTGTGGLGYTF
v_gene: TRBV28
d_gene: TRBD1
j_gene: TRBJ1-2
abundance: .

CDR3nt: TGCAGTGCTAGAGAATCATCCAAGGATATCACATATTTGAGCAATCAGCCCCAGCATTTT
CDR3aa: CSARESSKDITYLSNQPQHF
v_gene: TRBV20-1
d_gene: .
j_gene: TRBJ1-5
abundance: few

CDR3nt: TGTGCCAGCAGTTTTTACAACCAAGAGACCCAGTACTTC
CDR3aa: CASSFYNQETQYF
v_gene: TRBV12-3/TRBV12-4
d_gene: .
j_gene: TRBJ2-5
abundance: .

CDR3nt: TGTGCCAGCAGTTTATGGTGGGGGGACACGGGCTACGAGCAGTACTTC
CDR3aa: CASSLWWGDTGYEQYF
v_gene: TRBV12-3/TRBV12-4
d_gene: .
j_gene: TRBJ2-7
abundance: .

CDR3nt: TGTGCCAGCAGCTTAGTCCAGGGGGCTCGGAGCGAGCAGTACTTC
CDR3aa: CASSLVQGARSEQYF
v_gene: TRBV7-2
d_gene: TRBD1
j_gene: TRBJ2-7
abundance: few

CDR3nt: TGTGCCAGCAGCGCACACAGGGCGGCGAACACTGAAGCTTTCTTT
CDR3aa: CASSAHRAANTEAFF
v_gene: TRBV4-2
d_gene: .
j_gene: TRBJ1-1
abundance: .